The 16 T cell receptor beta chains reported below all come from one sample, sequenced in a study of tumor-infiltrating lymphocytes in primary liver carcinoma. The input was around 530 ng total RNA; TCR beta cDNA was made from it with a constant-region primer. TCR beta libraries came from three nested multiplex PCR rounds using slightly modified ARM-PCR. The opening two PCR rounds, around 11 cycles each, paired TRBV1-TRBV30 forward primers with a C-beta reverse primer. A single record per CDR3 protein comes from TCRdb applying MiXCR to the multiplex PCR reads. The sample lists about 120,000 distinct CDR3 sequences, nearly 70% occurring once. Starting material for RNA and DNA co-extraction consisted of roughly 19-31 mg of unsorted bulk tissue. Sequencing was performed on tumor-adjacent normal liver tissue. The receptors here all came from a woman aged 55-69 years with primary liver carcinoma and hepatitis B virus infection.

To note about this clonotype: Relative to the germline gene, one junction end is altered; a read error may explain this. V gene TRBV28 combines with J gene TRBJ2-7; 8 bases are a match to TRBD2. This CDR3 has 15 amino acids. Germline values: CDR1 MDHEN, CDR2 SYDVKM. The CDR3 DNA sequence: TGTGCCAGCGGTTTTGGCGGGAGGAGCTCCTACGAGCAGTACTTC. Translating gives CASGFGGRSSYEQYF.

The chain uses TRBV6-2 or TRBV6-3 and TRBJ2-7, with 8 positions matching TRBD1. V gave up 6 bases and J gave up 12 bases; unmatched junction bases: 16. Per the germline V gene, CDR1 is MNHEY and CDR2 is SVGEGT. The CDR3 is 14 residues long. The CDR3 region has the DNA TGTGCCAGCAGGTACACCGGGGCAGGGGGCAAGCGGTACTTC. Protein product: CASRYTGAGGKRYF.

This chain uses TRBV11-2 with TRBJ2-7; D unresolved. CDR3 length: 13 residues. The V and J ends lost 6 bases and 2 bases respectively, with 11 bases between them. The germline gives CDR1 SGHAT, CDR2 FQNNGV. CDR3 loop: CASRSAFTYEQYF. The DNA for the CDR3 is TGTGCCAGCAGATCAGCGTTTACCTACGAGCAGTACTTC. Combining the CDR3 with reference TRBV11-2 and TRBJ2-7 gives the whole variable domain EAGVAQSPRYKIIEKRQSVAFWCNPISGHATLYWYQQILGQGPKLLIQFQNNGVVDDSQLPKDRFSAERLKGVDSTLKIQPAKLEDSAVYLCASRSAFTYEQYFGPGTRLTVT.

Comment on this clonotype: Germline is not matched at one junction end, which may reflect a read error. The chain recombines TRBV12-3 or TRBV12-4 with TRBJ2-1, with 7 bases aligning to TRBD2. The CDR3 length is 15 residues. This chain's CDR3 is CDSSEGLAVYNEQFF. The DNA for the CDR3 is TGTGACAGCAGTGAGGGTCTAGCGGTCTACAATGAGCAGTTCTTC.

This clonotype was observed a few times. One end of the junction varies from germline; a read error may be responsible. The chain joins TRBV11-2 to TRBJ1-2, with D perhaps matching TRBD1 (6 bases). CDR1 is SGHAT and CDR2 is FQNNGV in the germline V gene. The CDR3 totals 13 residues. DNA for the CDR3: TGTGCCAGCAGCTCCCCCCGGGGGGCTGGCTACACATTC. Its translation: CASSSPRGAGYTF. The variable domain in full, completed from reference TRBV11-2 and TRBJ1-2, reads EAGVAQSPRYKIIEKRQSVAFWCNPISGHATLYWYQQILGQGPKLLIQFQNNGVVDDSQLPKDRFSAERLKGVDSTLKIQPAKLEDSAVYLCASSSPRGAGYTFGSGTRLTVV.

V usage is TRBV29-1 and J usage is TRBJ2-1; 13 nucleotides match TRBD2. The V gene's germline CDR1 is SQVTM and CDR2 ANQGSEA. The CDR3 has 17 residues. V lost 7 bases, J lost 10 bases, and 19 bases stayed unmatched. The CDR3 here is CSGSRGLRLAGGKEQFF. The DNA for the CDR3 is TGCAGCGGCTCGCGGGGACTTCGACTAGCGGGAGGCAAAGAGCAGTTCTTC.

The sample holds many counts of this clonotype. V is TRBV28 and J is TRBJ2-5; TRBD2 aligns across 7 bases. Unmatched junction bases numbered 9, after V lost 3 bases and J lost 2 bases. CDR1 is MDHEN and CDR2 is SYDVKM in the germline V gene. The CDR3 covers 16 residues. The CDR3: CASSFVASGHQETQYF. The CDR3 nucleotides are TGTGCCAGCAGTTTCGTGGCTAGCGGACATCAAGAGACCCAGTACTTC.

In the case of this clonotype: One end of the junction varies from germline; a read error may be responsible. The V gene is TRBV12-3 or TRBV12-4, the J gene TRBJ1-1; D is possibly TRBD1 (6 bases). The CDR3 spans 14 residues. CDR3 nucleotide sequence: TGTGCCAGTAGTTTGGGGACATCGATAAGCGAAGCTTTCTTT. This codes for CASSLGTSISEAFF.

For this clonotype: Because it lacks the conserved phenylalanine or tryptophan at the end, this CDR3 is likely a read error. The V gene is TRBV11-2, the J gene TRBJ1-1, with D hard to call. The CDR3 spans 13 residues. Looked up from germline, CDR1 is SGHAT and CDR2 is FQNNGV. V lost 8 bases, J lost 11 bases, and 21 bases lay in between. The CDR3 nucleotides read TGTGCCAGCGACTTAATATTGACGGGTACGGCTTTCTTG. It specifies CASDLILTGTAFL.

About this clonotype: The junction differs from germline at one of its ends, possibly a read error. This sequence joins TRBV6-2 or TRBV6-3 and TRBJ2-4; D may be TRBD2 (5 bases). CDR3 length: 16 residues. Germline CDR1 reads MNHEY; CDR2 reads SVGEGT. CDR3 sequence: CASSWRAAGAKNIEYF. The CDR3 DNA follows: TGTGCAAGCAGTTGGCGGGCAGCAGGAGCCAAAAACATTGAGTACTTC.

The chain uses TRBV3-1 and TRBJ1-1; tentative D call: TRBD1 (6 bases). The CDR3 is made up of 15 amino acids. V was pared by 4 bases and J by 7 bases, with 19 bases between. CDR1 and CDR2 from the germline V gene are LGHDT and YNNKEL (reference sequence). CDR3 protein: CASSPSVGGISEAFF. DNA for the CDR3: TGTGCCAGCAGCCCGTCAGTGGGGGGCATTAGTGAAGCTTTCTTT. Filled out from reference TRBV3-1 and TRBJ1-1, the complete variable domain reads DTAVSQTPKYLVTQMGNDKSIKCEQNLGHDTMYWYKQDSKKFLKIMFSYNNKELIINETVPNRFSPKSPDKAHLNLHINSLELGDSAVYFCASSPSVGGISEAFFGQGTRLTVV.

Of note for this clonotype: A junction end diverges from the germline sequence, so it may reflect a read error. CDR3 loop: CSVAGGWNRPPHF. Here the CDR3 DNA reads TGCAGCGTTGCAGGGGGGTGGAATCGGCCCCCGCATTTT. The rearrangement uses TRBV29-1 and TRBJ1-5; 7 bases line up with TRBD1. Per germline, CDR1 SQVTM and CDR2 ANQGSEA. The CDR3 is 13 residues long.

On this clonotype: One junction end does not reproduce the germline sequence, and a read error may be involved. This chain links TRBV4-2 with TRBJ1-3; tentative D call: TRBD1 (6 bases). The length of the CDR3 is 16 residues. Germline CDR1 reads LGHNA; CDR2 reads YNFKEQ. The CDR3 here is CTSSQDEGDTGNTIYF. The CDR3 nucleotides are TGTACCAGCAGCCAAGATGAGGGGGATACTGGAAACACCATATATTTT.

Only one count was recorded for this clonotype. CDR3 bases: TGTGCCAGCAGCTTTGACGCCCGGGGGCGAGAGACCAACGTCCTGACTTTC. Translated: CASSFDARGRETNVLTF. The V and J genes are TRBV13 and TRBJ2-6, with D tentatively TRBD1 or TRBD2 (6 bases each). Germline CDR1 reads PRHDT; CDR2 reads FYEKMQ (reference sequence). The CDR3 is 17 amino acids. Trimming pared 3 bases from V and 8 bases from J, leaving 20 bases between.

This clonotype was detected only once. The genes are TRBV11-1 and TRBJ2-7; 9 positions match TRBD1. The germline V gene encodes CDR1 SGHAT and CDR2 FQDESV (reference sequence). V shed 4 bases, J shed 4 bases, and the junction held 8 bases outside the gene matches. There are 15 residues in the CDR3. CDR3 residues: CASSSGGQGTYEQYF. Written as DNA, the CDR3 is TGTGCCAGCAGCTCCGGCGGACAGGGGACATACGAGCAGTACTTC.

A word on this clonotype: The CDR3 ends on some other residue instead of the conserved phenylalanine or tryptophan, so this is likely a read error. The chain links TRBV29-1 to TRBJ1-1; D unclear. Germline values: CDR1 SQVTM, CDR2 ANQGSEA. The CDR3 extends over 15 amino acids. The CDR3 DNA is TGCAGTGTTGGCAGATCCTGGACTTTGAACACTGAAGCTTTCTCT. Translation: CSVGRSWTLNTEAFS.